This record concerns one T cell receptor beta chain sequence. V dropped 5 bases and J dropped 4; count of bases not matched to a gene: 5. This CDR3 comprises 15 residues. Per the germline V gene, CDR1 is SGHTA and CDR2 is FQGNSA. This sample was included in a study of PD-1 blockade in classical Hodgkin lymphoma. The method was immunoSEQ multiplex PCR; TCRdb's version includes in-frame clones alone and lacks a portion of them. Seen here are 20,000 to 25,000 clones, 60% to 75% observed once, and the top ten hold under 25%. Described time point: cycle 4 day 1 (C4D1), after more than 5 weeks of nivolumab. Autologous stem cell transplantation was followed by relapse in every patient, and brentuximab vedotin exposure varied.

This chain connects TRBV7-2 to TRBJ2-5, with TRBD1 matching over 12 bases. The TCR originated in a human donor with classical Hodgkin lymphoma. The source was peripheral blood mononuclear cells (PBMCs), collected before the fourth cycle of nivolumab. CDR3 protein: CASSRDRGRIETQYF. The DNA for the CDR3 is TGTGCCAGCAGCCGGGACAGGGGGCGAATAGAGACCCAGTACTTC.